Included here is one TCR beta chain sequence, with context. There is no known antigen for this receptor. Per-base quality was not reported, and no clone a single base away is much larger than it. This sample is part of a study of blood T cells in healthy people across ages (dated by TCRdb to the mid-2010s). Broadly, across the study: In model experiments, template switching captured about one uniquely barcoded TCR beta cDNA molecule for every two T cells. Age-related changes in TCR beta repertoire diversity were measured in the study by deep sequencing normalized with unique cDNA molecular identifiers. Four age groups were formed from the donors: young (average about 16 years), middle-aged (around 41), aged (over 55) and long-lived (82). To avoid experimental bias, donors of different ages were randomly spread across the sequencing lanes. For two donors (one aged 18 to 29 and one aged 80 or older), the study analyzed two additional independent replicas of 1 million unique cDNA reads from the same blood draw. Points the paper makes about the study in general: Compared with the aged group, more naive CD4+ T cells, fewer expanded clones and increased TCR diversity were shown by the long-lived group, suggesting age selection. As age increased, observed TCR beta diversity per million T cells dropped in a roughly linear way, and a significant reduction was already evident by age about 40. Because the CMV infection status of the donors was unknown, age-related changes in expanded clonotypes may potentially have been confounded. Estimates of total diversity based on one million sequenced T cells were considered lower bounds and underestimates. A strong correlation was found between observed TCR beta diversity and the percentage of naive T cells measured by flow cytometry. Because profiling used bulk unsorted PBMCs, naive and antigen-experienced compartments could not be compared conclusively.

The germline V end is reduced by 7 bases and the J end by 3 bases; junction bases left unmatched: 5. Spanning cysteine to phenylalanine, the CDR3 consists of 12 amino acids. CDR3 DNA only is kept here, 36 bases in frame from base 1. In the germline V gene (reference sequence), CDR1 corresponds to DFQATT and CDR2 to SNEGSKA. Donors were 35 to 40 systemically healthy Caucasian individuals from Russia aged roughly 6 to 95 years. Each donor gave ten milliliters of peripheral blood, collected into EDTA-treated Vacutainer tubes. Ficoll-Paque density-gradient centrifugation was used to isolate PBMCs, with at least 7 million per sample. Total RNA was extracted from PBMCs with Trizol reagent, with at least 5 micrograms obtained per sample. The percentages of naive CD45RAhigh/CD27high T cells were determined by flow cytometry on a PBMC aliquot from every donor. Receptor libraries were prepared by 5' RACE. TCRdb records Illumina HiSeq 2500 as the sequencer. A second PCR of about 6 to 11 cycles was performed with a sample-barcoded 5' primer and a J-beta primer mix. A unique molecular identifier was introduced onto each TCR beta cDNA molecule by a template-switch 5' adaptor carrying 12 random nucleotides. Each sample yielded at least 2.5 million CDR3-containing paired-end reads. All of the RNA was converted into first-strand cDNA using the Mint cDNA synthesis kit, with a TRBC-specific oligonucleotide serving as the primer. After uracil-DNA glycosylase treatment, a first 18-cycle PCR used universal primers M1SS and BC2_uni_R on all cDNA. Per the source publication's procedure: For normalization, 1 million high-quality reads were randomly selected from each sample, with every read carrying a distinct molecular identifier. Reads with shared molecular identifiers were discarded instead of being binned into consensus sequences. MiTCR, run with a Q25 quality threshold and the strictest error-elimination algorithm, handled CDR3 identification, clonotype clustering and error correction. A nonparametric unseen species model with Euler transformation was used to estimate lower-bound total TCR beta diversity. TCRdb reprocessing: public reads trimmed at Q25 with fastp, clones called with MiXCR, in-frame beta chains kept. Rows are unified per CDR3 protein, each entry keeping the most common DNA and genes. None of the V and J calls come from the authors' own analysis; TCRdb made them. Recorded for this sample are 1,300,000 or so distinct CDR3 sequences; 59% of them occurred a single time. The biggest ten clones account for roughly 7% of the sample.

The chain couples TRBV20-1 to TRBJ1-2; TRBD1 agrees with 7 junctional bases. The material sequenced was blood. This receptor was obtained from a man aged 18 to 35 in good health. Here the CDR3 is given as CSDLGTDYGYTF. The nucleotide sequence is given as TGCAGTGATCTAGGGACAGACTATGGCTACACCTTC.